Below, 10 T cell receptor beta chains from the same sample are listed, as sequenced in a study of high-grade serous ovarian cancer treatment subgroups. Here immunoSEQ multiplex PCR was the method, and the copy in TCRdb shows in-frame clones only, minus some. The data show roughly 5,000 clones, roughly 66% seen once. Tumor tissue was taken before any definitive surgery or chemotherapy was given. Sequenced input: tumor tissue. The receptors originated from a human donor with high-grade serous ovarian cancer.

The rearrangement uses TRBV7-9 and TRBJ2-3; TRBD2 agrees at 8 bases. The CDR3 loop spans 14 amino acids. Germline V gene sequence: CDR1 SEHNR, CDR2 FQNEAQ (reference sequence). V lost 5 bases, J lost 2 bases, and 3 bases stayed unmatched. This CDR3 is CASSIGGDTDTQYF. The CDR3 nucleotides are TGTGCCAGCAGCATCGGGGGGGACACAGATACGCAGTATTTT.

J is TRBJ2-7 and V is TRBV11-1; 8 nucleotides match TRBD1. Germline assignment: CDR1 SGHAT and CDR2 FQDESV (reference sequence). V gave up 5 bases and J gave up 0 bases; unmatched junction bases: 6. This CDR3 is built from 15 residues. The CDR3 loop is CASSGQGTSSYEQYF. The CDR3 DNA is TGTGCCAGCAGCGGACAGGGCACAAGCTCCTACGAGCAGTACTTC.

This clone was picked up a small number of times. The chain links TRBV7-2 to TRBJ1-1; TRBD1 is a possible D gene (5 bases). V was clipped by 5 bases and J by 7 bases, with 14 bases between them. The CDR3 runs to 13 residues. CDR1 is SGHTA and CDR2 is FQGNSA in the germline V gene. CDR3 coding DNA: TGTGCCAGCAGCGTAGGGGTCGATATTGAAGCTTTCTTT. Its translation is CASSVGVDIEAFF.

CDR3 in DNA: TGTGCCAGCAGCTTGGCCTATTCTGAAGCTTTCTTT. Translated, it gives CASSLAYSEAFF. The chain uses TRBV5-4 and TRBJ1-1; the D is unclear. The ends were cut back, 0 bases at V and 6 bases at J, with 6 bases in the middle. Germline CDR1 SGHNT, CDR2 YYREEE (reference sequence). The CDR3 has 12 amino acids. Complete variable domain (other parts from reference TRBV5-4 and TRBJ1-1): ETGVTQSPTHLIKTRGQQVTLRCSSQSGHNTVSWYQQALGQGPQFIFQYYREEENGRGNFPPRFSGLQFPNYSSELNVNALELDDSALYLCASSLAYSEAFFGQGTRLTVV.

V gene TRBV13 combines with J gene TRBJ2-5; unclear D gene. The assigned J gene may be wrong: the sequence end matches TRBJ2-7 better. Germline CDR1 PRHDT, CDR2 FYEKMQ (reference sequence). The CDR3 consists of 14 residues. This CDR3 is CASSLRTSSYEQYF. CDR3 coding DNA: TGTGCCAGCAGCTTGAGAACAAGCTCCTACGAGCAGTACTTC.

This rearrangement joins TRBV5-6 to TRBJ1-2; TRBD1 matches 8 bases. The CDR3 covers 14 residues. In germline, CDR1 is SGHDT, CDR2 YYEEEE. After removal of 2 bases from V and 7 bases from J, the junction contained 7 bases not matched to a gene. CDR3 sequence reads: CASSFRDRIGGYTF. CDR3 nucleotides: TGTGCCAGCAGCTTCCGGGACAGGATAGGTGGCTACACCTTC. The full variable domain, rest sourced from reference TRBV5-6 and TRBJ1-2, is DAGVTQSPTHLIKTRGQQVTLRCSPKSGHDTVSWYQQALGQGPQFIFQYYEEEERQRGNFPDRFSGHQFPNYSSELNVNALLLGDSALYLCASSFRDRIGGYTFGSGTRLTVV.

A few counts support this clone. V gene TRBV9 combines with J gene TRBJ1-2; D perhaps matches TRBD1 (6 bases). The ends were cut back, 4 bases at V and 8 bases at J, with 15 bases in the middle. CDR1 is SGDLS, CDR2 YYNGEE, per germline. This CDR3 comprises 13 residues. For the CDR3, the DNA is TGTGCCAGCAGCCCCGAGGTCAGGGGAGGCTACACCTTC. Amino acid sequence: CASSPEVRGGYTF. The full variable domain, rest sourced from reference TRBV9 and TRBJ1-2, is DSGVTQTPKHLITATGQRVTLRCSPRSGDLSVYWYQQSLDQGLQFLIQYYNGEERAKGNILERFSAQQFPDLHSELNLSSLELGDSALYFCASSPEVRGGYTFGSGTRLTVV.

The V and J genes are TRBV28 and TRBJ2-5; 12 bases are a match to TRBD1. This CDR3 region has 16 residues. The V segment lost 5 bases and the J segment 4 bases; nucleotides outside the gene matches: 8. The germline CDR1 and CDR2 sequences are MDHEN and SYDVKM. The CDR3 loop is CASSANLGQGAETQYF. Written as DNA, the CDR3 is TGTGCCAGCAGTGCCAATCTGGGACAGGGGGCAGAGACCCAGTACTTC.

The chain has TRBV19 and TRBJ1-5; no reliable D call. The V gene's germline CDR1 is LNHDA and CDR2 SQIVND (reference sequence). CDR3 length: 14 residues. V lost 2 bases and J lost 0, with 5 bases in between. In DNA, the CDR3 is TGTGCCAGTAGTATACACGTTAGCAATCAGCCCCAGCATTTT. Amino acid sequence: CASSIHVSNQPQHF. Combining the CDR3 with reference TRBV19 and TRBJ1-5 gives the whole variable domain DGGITQSPKYLFRKEGQNVTLSCEQNLNHDAMYWYRQDPGQGLRLIYYSQIVNDFQKGDIAEGYSVSREKKESFPLTVTSAQKNPTAFYLCASSIHVSNQPQHFGDGTRLSIL.

This clone was recorded a few times. This chain joins TRBV5-1 and TRBJ1-1; perhaps TRBD1 as D (6 bases). This CDR3 has 14 residues. Germline lookup yields CDR1 SGHRS and CDR2 YFSETQ. Trimming pared 4 bases from V and 2 bases from J, leaving 12 bases between. The CDR3 DNA is TGCGCCAGCAGCCATAAGGGGGACAACACTGAAGCTTTCTTT. Translating it yields CASSHKGDNTEAFF.